The 13 T cell receptor beta chains below come from one sample, sequenced in a study of vaccination and CD4 T cells after COVID-19. Cultured CD4+ T cell DNA was sequenced using the Oncomine TCR Beta short-read assay. Each CDR3 protein gets one entry after TCRdb re-called the PCR reads with MiXCR. The repertoire holds about 24,000 distinct CDR3 sequences, with about 31% as singletons. The time point was: late sampling 161 to 241 days after vaccination in a few convalescent patients. The treatment here: approximately 10-day PBMC culture with coronavirus spike peptide pools or control peptides (ViraFEST assay). These TCRs' antigens remain unknown. The material sequenced was CD4+ T cells from blood, cultured in vitro, taken about 7 months after SARS-CoV-2 vaccination. All receptors come from a human donor who had recovered from COVID-19.

This clonotype has more than one count but fewer than ten. The chain carries TRBV25-1 and TRBJ1-6, with TRBD1 matching over 8 bases. Germline values: CDR1 MGHDK, CDR2 SYGVNS. The V segment lost 2 bases and the J segment 9 bases; nucleotides outside the gene matches: 6. CDR3 length: 15 residues. DNA of the CDR3: TGTGCCAGCAGTGAACACAGGGGGGATAGTTCACCCCTCCACTTT. Amino acids: CASSEHRGDSSPLHF.

This clonotype was counted a few times. The chain employs TRBV6-1 and TRBJ2-7; 7 bases align to TRBD1. Germline CDR1 is MNHNS and CDR2 is SASEGT. V shed 1 base and J 0 bases; nucleotides not matched to a gene: 6. CDR3 length equals 16 residues. In DNA, the CDR3 is TGTGCCAGCAGTGAAGGACAGGGTTGGTTCTCCTACGAGCAGTACTTC. Translation: CASSEGQGWFSYEQYF.

In this sample, this clonotype turned up a few times. This chain uses TRBV6-1 with TRBJ2-7; possibly TRBD1 for D (6 bases). The CDR3 is 14 residues long. Germline V gene lookup returns CDR1 MNHNS and CDR2 SASEGT. Deletions cut 6 bases from V and 3 bases from J, with 15 bases between. DNA for the CDR3: TGTGCCAGCAGAAGGACAGTCGATGGCTACGAGCAGTACTTC. Its protein product is CASRRTVDGYEQYF.

This rearrangement joins TRBV20-1 to TRBJ1-5; perhaps TRBD1 as D (5 bases). The CDR3 is 14 residues long. The V gene's germline CDR1 is DFQATT and CDR2 SNEGSKA (reference sequence). The V gene lost 8 bases and the J gene lost 5 bases, with 19 bases spanning the gap. The CDR3 reads CSTRFKGRDQPQHF. CDR3 bases: TGCAGTACCAGATTCAAGGGGCGAGATCAGCCCCAGCATTTT.

This chain joins TRBV19 and TRBJ1-5, with 8 bases fitting TRBD1. V lost 5 bases and J lost 5; bases outside the gene matches: 5. From germline, CDR1 is LNHDA and CDR2 SQIVND (reference sequence). This CDR3 region has 14 residues. The CDR3 DNA reads TGTGCCAGTAGTGGGACAGGCCGTCATCAGCCCCAGCATTTT. It translates to CASSGTGRHQPQHF.

The chain has TRBV20-1 and TRBJ2-7; D might be TRBD1 (6 bases). Trimming took off 5 bases at V and 3 bases at J, with 11 bases between the two ends. The CDR3 has 12 amino acids. Germline V gene sequence: CDR1 DFQATT, CDR2 SNEGSKA (reference sequence). The CDR3, as DNA: TGCAGTGCTTATTACAGGGACTACGAGCAGTACTTC. As protein: CSAYYRDYEQYF.

This sequence joins TRBV7-2 and TRBJ1-6; D gene ambiguous. V lost 1 base to trimming and J lost 5 bases, with 9 bases between them. Germline assignment: CDR1 SGHTA and CDR2 FQGNSA. This CDR3 has 15 amino acids. The CDR3 region is CASSLGQADNSPLHF. For the CDR3, the DNA is TGTGCCAGCAGCTTAGGGCAGGCAGATAATTCACCCCTCCACTTT.

This rearrangement joins TRBV20-1 to TRBJ2-6, with D unclear. The CDR3 is 14 amino acids. Trimming removed 0 bases from V and 10 bases from J, with 13 bases in between. The germline V gene has CDR1 DFQATT and CDR2 SNEGSKA (reference sequence). CDR3 sequence: CSARDPFAGNVLTF. DNA for the CDR3: TGCAGTGCTAGAGATCCTTTCGCTGGGAACGTCCTGACTTTC.

The chain combines TRBV6-1 with TRBJ1-2; D ambiguous. The CDR3 has 13 residues. With 6 bases removed from V and 0 bases from J, the gap between germline ends came to 8 bases. CDR1 and CDR2 from the germline V gene are MNHNS and SASEGT. Written as DNA, the CDR3 is TGTGCCAGCAGGCAGGCAGCTAACTATGGCTACACCTTC. This sequence encodes CASRQAANYGYTF.

The chain combines TRBV6-1 with TRBJ2-1, with no clear D. V was cut by 5 bases and J by 8 bases, with 10 bases left in between. CDR1 is MNHNS and CDR2 is SASEGT in the germline V gene. The CDR3 length is 12 residues. The CDR3 nucleotides are TGTGCCAGCAGTCCACGGGTGGATGAGCAGTTCTTC. Translating gives CASSPRVDEQFF.

This clonotype was found many times. The chain combines TRBV7-2 with TRBJ2-5, with a weak D call TRBD2 (5 bases). V was trimmed by 2 bases and J by 13 bases, leaving 17 bases between them. The CDR3 is 13 residues long. Germline CDR1 and CDR2: SGHTA and FQGNSA. The CDR3 sequence is CASSLSPTRAWYF. CDR3 DNA sequence: TGTGCCAGCAGCTTATCCCCTACTAGGGCCTGGTACTTC. The full variable domain, its missing parts supplied by reference TRBV7-2 and TRBJ2-5, is GAGVSQSPSNKVTEKGKDVELRCDPISGHTALYWYRQSLGQGLEFLIYFQGNSAPDKSGLPSDRFSAERTGGSVSTLTIQRTQQEDSAVYLCASSLSPTRAWYFGPGTRLLVL.

This clonotype was detected only a few times. This rearrangement joins TRBV4-1 to TRBJ1-2; a possible D gene is TRBD1 (6 bases). V was pared by 5 bases and J by 1 base, with 11 bases between. The germline gives CDR1 MGHRA, CDR2 YSYEKL. This CDR3 has 14 amino acids. The CDR3 is CASSVRDNNYGYTF. Here the CDR3 DNA reads TGCGCCAGCAGCGTACGGGACAATAACTATGGCTACACCTTC.

This chain links TRBV28 with TRBJ2-3; maybe TRBD1 (6 bases). CDR3 length: 19 residues. Germline values: CDR1 MDHEN, CDR2 SYDVKM. V was shortened by 3 bases and J by 3 bases, with 25 bases between the two germline ends. CDR3 nucleotide sequence: TGTGCCAGCAGTTTTCGGGGCAGGGGCTGGGAGCGGAAGACAGATACGCAGTATTTT. This translates into CASSFRGRGWERKTDTQYF. The whole variable domain, filled in from reference TRBV28 and TRBJ2-3, reads DVKVTQSSRYLVKRTGEKVFLECVQDMDHENMFWYRQDPGLGLRLIYFSYDVKMKEKGDIPEGYSVSREKKERFSLILESASTNQTSMYLCASSFRGRGWERKTDTQYFGPGTRLTVL.